The clone carrying this T cell receptor beta chain was picked up many times. Its target is unknown. Primed by a sample-barcoded 5' primer and a J-beta primer mix, a second PCR proceeded for 7 to 11 cycles. Every cDNA was tagged by a template-switch adaptor with 12 random nucleotides. TCRdb passed the 5' RACE reads through MiXCR, listing each CDR3 protein once. The sample lists some 900,000 distinct CDR3 sequences, under 35% occurring once. There were at least 5 micrograms of total RNA extracted from every sample. This specimen belongs to a study of blood T cells in healthy people across ages. Germline V lookup: CDR1 SGHVS, CDR2 FNYEAQ. Trimming took 1 base from V and 8 from J, leaving 11 bases between them. This CDR3 contains 13 residues. Overall study findings and caveats: Any changes in expanded clonotypes were possibly confounded, as donor CMV status remained unknown. Long-lived donors had more naive CD4+ cells and higher diversity than aged donors.

The sample comprised blood. This receptor was identified in a woman over 75 in good health. This chain links TRBV7-6 with TRBJ1-1; a possible D gene is TRBD1 (6 bases). CDR3 bases: TGTGCCAGCAGCTTAGGAACAGGGACCGAAGCTTTCTTT. Protein: CASSLGTGTEAFF.